These 27 T cell receptor beta chains were all obtained from the same sample, sequenced in a study of blood T cell repertoires in COVID-19. Here immunoSEQ multiplex PCR was the method, and the copy in TCRdb shows in-frame clones only, minus some. The sample includes 250,000 or so clones, 70% to 90% of them seen just once. The sequencing input was peripheral blood. These receptors came from a man younger than 30 with active or convalescent COVID-19.

This chain uses TRBV29-1 with TRBJ1-2; no clear D gene. The CDR3 has 13 amino acids. V shed 6 bases and J shed 2 bases, with 13 bases lying between them. Germline V gene data show CDR1 as SQVTM and CDR2 as ANQGSEA. CDR3 sequence (DNA): TGCAGCGTCTTTGAGGGCCAGAACTATGGCTACACCTTC. This gives the protein CSVFEGQNYGYTF.

The chain carries TRBV5-1 and TRBJ1-1; TRBD1 matches at 8 bases. The CDR3 has 14 residues. V trimming: 1 base; J trimming: 3 bases; junction bases outside the gene matches: 2. Germline V CDR1 and CDR2: SGHRS, YFSETQ. The CDR3 sequence is CASSLNRGYTEAFF. The CDR3 nucleotides are TGCGCCAGCAGCTTGAACAGGGGGTACACTGAAGCTTTCTTT. Full variable domain (remainder filled in from reference TRBV5-1 and TRBJ1-1): KAGVTQTPRYLIKTRGQQVTLSCSPISGHRSVSWYQQTPGQGLQFLFEYFSETQRNKGNFPGRFSGRQFSNSRSEMNVSTLELGDSALYLCASSLNRGYTEAFFGQGTRLTVV.

The chain employs TRBV3-1 (or the pseudogene TRBV3-2) and TRBJ2-2, with 8 nucleotides matching TRBD2. Trimming cost V 0 bases and J 5 bases; bases outside gene matches: 11. There are 18 residues in the CDR3. Germline CDR1 and CDR2: LGHDT and YNNKEL (reference sequence). This chain's CDR3 is CASSQDHGTRETTGELFF. CDR3 nucleotides: TGTGCCAGCAGCCAAGATCATGGGACTAGGGAAACAACCGGGGAGCTGTTTTTT.

The V call is TRBV24-1, the J call TRBJ1-2, with a possible D match to TRBD1 (5 bases). This CDR3 spans 14 amino acids. Trimming pared 4 bases from V and 4 bases from J, leaving 12 bases between. CDR1 and CDR2 (germline): KGHDR, SFDVKD. As DNA, the CDR3 is TGTGCCACCAGTGAAAGCGACAGCTTCTATGGCTACACCTTC. Translated: CATSESDSFYGYTF.

In DNA, the CDR3 is TGTGCCAGCAGCGTGGACTTTGTTGGTGAGCAGTTCTTC. This encodes CASSVDFVGEQFF. The chain employs TRBV7-3 and TRBJ2-1; D might be TRBD2 (5 bases). This CDR3 has 13 amino acids. Trimming left V 5 bases short and J 9 bases short, with 14 bases between. The germline V gene encodes CDR1 SGHTA and CDR2 FQGTGA.

Here the CDR3 DNA reads TGTGCCAGCAGCCCGGGAAGGGAGGCTGCGCGCTTCTACACCTTC. It is translated as CASSPGREAARFYTF. The chain carries TRBV5-4 and TRBJ1-2, with D unclear. The CDR3 consists of 15 residues. Germline values: CDR1 SGHNT, CDR2 YYREEE (reference sequence). Trimming took 4 bases from V and 10 from J, leaving 23 bases between them.

This CDR3 is CASNSGQGNNQPQHF. The CDR3 bases are TGTGCCAGTAATTCGGGACAGGGGAACAATCAGCCCCAGCATTTT. The gene calls are TRBV19 and TRBJ1-5; 10 bases agree with TRBD1. The CDR3 spans 15 residues. V lost 7 bases, J lost 3 bases, and 6 bases stayed unmatched. Germline assignment: CDR1 LNHDA and CDR2 SQIVND (reference sequence).

V and J are TRBV7-2 and TRBJ1-6; no clear D. The CDR3 covers 13 residues. Germline V lookup: CDR1 SGHTA, CDR2 FQGNSA. Trimming pared 1 base from V and 6 bases from J, leaving 4 bases between. The CDR3 region is CASSLVFNSPLHF. DNA of the CDR3: TGTGCCAGCAGCTTAGTATTTAATTCACCCCTCCACTTT.

V usage is TRBV10-1 and J usage is TRBJ2-2; TRBD2 matches 10 bases. Germline assignment: CDR1 WNHNN and CDR2 SYGVQD (reference sequence). This CDR3 spans 16 amino acids. With V trimmed by 2 bases and J by 3 bases, 3 bases remained unmatched. The CDR3 bases are TGCGCCAGCAGTGAGCTAGCGGGGGCATACACCGGGGAGCTGTTTTTT. It encodes CASSELAGAYTGELFF.

The J gene is TRBJ2-3, the V gene TRBV7-8; D might be TRBD2 (6 bases). The germline CDR1 and CDR2 sequences are SGHVS and FQNEAQ. CDR3 length: 15 amino acids. Deletions cut 3 bases from V and 1 base from J, with 11 bases between. CDR3 loop: CASSLGGAGTDTQYF. The CDR3 nucleotides are TGTGCCAGCAGCTTGGGGGGAGCGGGCACAGATACGCAGTATTTT.

The chain combines TRBV6-2 or TRBV6-3 with TRBJ1-2; D call uncertain. V was clipped by 2 bases and J by 2 bases, with 6 bases between them. CDR1 MNHEY and CDR2 SVGEGT come from the germline V gene. This CDR3 region has 13 residues. CDR3 nucleotide sequence: TGTGCCAGCAGTTACGGCCAGAACTATGGCTACACCTTC. It translates to CASSYGQNYGYTF.

V usage is TRBV9 and J usage is TRBJ2-7, with TRBD2 identical over 9 bases. Trimming took 2 bases from V and 2 from J; bases not matched to a gene: 5. This CDR3 region has 15 residues. The germline CDR1 and CDR2 sequences are SGDLS and YYNGEE. The DNA for the CDR3 is TGTGCCAGCAGCGTCGGGACTAGCCCTACCTACGAGCAGTACTTC. Its protein is CASSVGTSPTYEQYF. The full variable domain, in which reference TRBV9 and TRBJ2-7 provide the parts outside the CDR3, is DSGVTQTPKHLITATGQRVTLRCSPRSGDLSVYWYQQSLDQGLQFLIQYYNGEERAKGNILERFSAQQFPDLHSELNLSSLELGDSALYFCASSVGTSPTYEQYFGPGTRLTVT.

The genes are TRBV6-5 and TRBJ2-1; 7 bases fit TRBD2. This CDR3 is 13 amino acids long. Per germline, CDR1 MNHEY and CDR2 SVGAGI. After removal of 2 bases from V and 9 bases from J, the junction contained 4 bases not matched to a gene. In nucleotides, the CDR3 is TGTGCCAGCAGTTACGGGAGGGCCGGTGAGCAGTTCTTC. Translated, it gives CASSYGRAGEQFF.

The genes are TRBV28 and TRBJ1-2; D not certain. CDR1 MDHEN and CDR2 SYDVKM come from the germline V gene. The CDR3 loop spans 14 amino acids. V lost 6 bases and J 4 bases, leaving 15 bases between the germline ends. CDR3 DNA sequence: TGTGCCAGCAGCCCCGAGGTCTGGAGCTATGGCTACACCTTC. It is translated as CASSPEVWSYGYTF.

The V and J genes are TRBV6-6 and TRBJ2-4; D may be TRBD2 (7 bases). Trimming left V 5 bases short and J 3 bases short, with 11 bases between. The CDR3 has 14 residues. Germline CDR1 and CDR2: MNHNY and SVGAGI (reference sequence). CDR3 in amino acids: CASSQGGGKNIQYF. Written as DNA, the CDR3 is TGTGCCAGCAGTCAAGGGGGGGGCAAAAACATTCAGTACTTC.

In nucleotides, the CDR3 is TGTGCCAGCAGCCGGACTAGCGGGGGGGCCAATGAGCAGTTCTTC. Protein product: CASSRTSGGANEQFF. This rearrangement joins TRBV11-2 to TRBJ2-1; 15 nucleotides agree with TRBD2. The CDR3 runs to 15 residues. Unmatched junction bases numbered 2, after V lost 5 bases and J lost 6 bases. Germline loops: CDR1 SGHAT, CDR2 FQNNGV. The whole variable domain, filled in from reference TRBV11-2 and TRBJ2-1, reads EAGVAQSPRYKIIEKRQSVAFWCNPISGHATLYWYQQILGQGPKLLIQFQNNGVVDDSQLPKDRFSAERLKGVDSTLKIQPAKLEDSAVYLCASSRTSGGANEQFFGPGTRLTVL.

This chain joins TRBV5-4 and TRBJ2-1; maybe TRBD2 (6 bases). Looked up from germline, CDR1 is SGHNT and CDR2 is YYREEE (reference sequence). CDR3 size: 16 residues. V lost 5 bases and J lost 0, with 15 bases in between. The CDR3: CASRTALADSYNEQFF. The CDR3 region has the DNA TGTGCCAGCAGAACAGCACTAGCAGACTCCTACAATGAGCAGTTCTTC.

The chain couples TRBV3-1 (or the pseudogene TRBV3-2) to TRBJ2-2; 7 nucleotides align to TRBD2. V trimming: 10 bases; J trimming: 6 bases; junction bases outside the gene matches: 14. The germline CDR1 and CDR2 sequences are LGHDT and YNNKEL (reference sequence). The CDR3 is made up of 15 amino acids. The CDR3 loop reads CATSLAGERAGELFF. CDR3 sequence (DNA): TGTGCCACCAGTTTGGCGGGAGAGCGGGCCGGGGAGCTGTTTTTT.

This clone came up a few times. The chain's CDR3 is CASSLWTGLADTQYF. The CDR3 DNA is TGCGCCAGCAGCCTTTGGACAGGGCTAGCAGATACGCAGTATTTT. This chain links TRBV4-1 with TRBJ2-3; 8 bases map to TRBD1. CDR3 length equals 15 residues. Looked up from germline, CDR1 is MGHRA and CDR2 is YSYEKL. V lost 4 bases to trimming and J lost 4 bases; unmatched junction nucleotides: 7.

The chain joins TRBV30 to TRBJ1-1; D not certain. Germline CDR1 is GTSNPN and CDR2 is SVGIG (reference sequence). Trimming removed 2 bases from V and 2 bases from J, with 6 bases in between. The CDR3 runs 12 residues. The CDR3, as DNA: TGTGCCTGGAGTTTCAGAAACACTGAAGCTTTCTTT. This codes for CAWSFRNTEAFF.

The CDR3 DNA follows: TGTGCCAGTGCGGACGGACAGGGGTTCGGAAACACCATATATTTT. Encoded protein: CASADGQGFGNTIYF. The rearrangement joins TRBV9 to TRBJ1-3, with 9 bases lining up with TRBD1. The J segment lost 4 bases and the V segment lost 8 bases, leaving 10 bases of the junction unmatched. The CDR3 loop spans 15 amino acids. Per the germline V gene, CDR1 is SGDLS and CDR2 is YYNGEE.

This clone appeared a single time. V gene TRBV12-3 or TRBV12-4 combines with J gene TRBJ2-1, with TRBD1 as a possible D gene (6 bases). V was pared by 7 bases and J by 3 bases, with 10 bases between. The CDR3 runs to 13 residues. The CDR3 is CASTRTDYNEQFF. The CDR3 nucleotides read TGTGCCAGCACTCGGACAGACTACAATGAGCAGTTCTTC.

The chain's CDR3 is CASSLGGGSGNTEAFF. The CDR3, as DNA: TGTGCCAGCAGCTTAGGAGGAGGGTCGGGGAACACTGAAGCTTTCTTT. The chain recombines TRBV7-2 with TRBJ1-1; the D is unclear. From germline, CDR1 is SGHTA and CDR2 FQGNSA. There are 16 residues in the CDR3. V was pared by 1 base and J by 1 base, with 13 bases between.

The chain joins TRBV3-1 (or the pseudogene TRBV3-2) to TRBJ1-2, with 8 bases fitting TRBD1. CDR1 LGHDT and CDR2 YNNKEL come from the germline V gene (reference sequence). This CDR3 has 15 residues. V shed 4 bases, J shed 6 bases, and the junction held 10 bases outside the gene matches. The CDR3 bases are TGTGCCAGCAGCCCTAAGACAGGGGACAGGCATGGCTACACCTTC. This encodes CASSPKTGDRHGYTF.

The rearrangement uses TRBV6-5 and TRBJ2-7; 10 bases map to TRBD1. The CDR3 sequence is 14 residues long. V dropped 7 bases and J dropped 2; count of bases not matched to a gene: 5. Germline V CDR1 and CDR2: MNHEY, SVGAGI. CDR3 in amino acids: CASNRDRGTYEQYF. The CDR3, as DNA: TGTGCCAGCAACCGGGACAGGGGAACCTACGAGCAGTACTTC.

The J gene is TRBJ2-3, the V gene TRBV20-1; no firm D call. The CDR3 has 13 residues. Per germline, CDR1 DFQATT and CDR2 SNEGSKA (reference sequence). V was shortened by 3 bases and J by 5 bases, with 12 bases between the two germline ends. The CDR3 loop is CSASSGVEDTQYF. CDR3 in DNA: TGCAGTGCTAGTTCCGGAGTAGAAGATACGCAGTATTTT.

The V and J genes are TRBV2 and TRBJ1-1; the D is unclear. In germline, CDR1 is SNHLY, CDR2 FYNNEI. The V gene lost 6 bases and the J gene lost 2 bases, with 10 bases spanning the gap. The CDR3 totals 13 residues. CDR3 nucleotides: TGTGCCAGCAGCCCCCCACTTAACACTGAAGCTTTCTTT. Residues: CASSPPLNTEAFF.